This T cell receptor (beta chain) stems from a study of T-cell reconstitution after alpha-beta-depleted transplantation in children. Study observations and caveats: About two months after transplant, alpha-beta T cells reportedly came from several hundred expanded graft clones. Surviving recipient T cells and thymic progenitors accounted for the high day-60 TCRbeta diversity observed in some patients.

Construction of the TCRbeta library involved unique molecular identifiers. TCRdb independently ran MiXCR on the PCR reads; one entry per CDR3 protein. Of hundreds of thousands of distinct CDR3 sequences in the sample, around 13% were seen once. Trimming removed 4 bases from V and 4 bases from J, with 12 bases in between. The CDR3 has 15 amino acids. Germline CDR1 is KGHDR and CDR2 is SFDVKD. Details on this clonotype: Its specificity is not known.

V gene TRBV24-1 combines with J gene TRBJ2-2; a possible D gene is TRBD1 (6 bases). The sequence derives from a male patient between 10 and 17 years old who had a stem cell transplant for acute myeloid leukemia, so the T cells may come from the graft donor. The sequencing here drew on PBMCs, mostly from graft donor cells, taken 360 days after TCRalphabeta/CD19-depleted stem cell transplant. The CDR3 bases are TGTGCCACCAGTGACCCAGGACAGATCACCGGGGAGCTGTTTTTT. This codes for CATSDPGQITGELFF.